This T cell receptor beta chain was captured in a study of blood T cell repertoires in COVID-19. Turning to the study itself: The United States, Italy and Spain provided the acute and convalescent COVID-19 samples.

Method: immunoSEQ multiplex PCR; TCRdb's copy keeps in-frame clones and lacks some. Of about 85,000 clones in the sample, roughly 87% were seen once. Germline V gene lookup returns CDR1 MGHRA and CDR2 YSYEKL. The V end was cut by 0 bases, the J end by 5 bases, with 19 bases between. The CDR3 extends over 17 amino acids. The chain joins TRBV4-1 to TRBJ2-5, with a possible D match to TRBD2 (5 bases). The specimen sequenced was peripheral blood. The receptor's source is a man aged 45 to 65 with acute or convalescent COVID-19. CDR3 residues: CASSQDGLGSPRETQYF. As DNA, the CDR3 is TGCGCCAGCAGCCAAGATGGACTGGGCTCACCGAGGGAGACCCAGTACTTC.